One sample yielded the 15 T cell receptor beta chains listed below, sequenced in a study of control samples from healthy donors and cancer patients. Only in-frame clones appear in the TCRdb table, and some are missing; sequencing was by immunoSEQ multiplex PCR. The sample contains 85,000 to 100,000 clones, about four fifths of which appear only once. The specimen was blood. These receptors all come from a man in his 60s in good health.

The chain couples TRBV6-6 to TRBJ2-3; weak D call: TRBD2 (5 bases). The CDR3 loop spans 15 amino acids. Trimming stripped 7 bases from V and 5 bases from J, with 19 bases between. CDR1 and CDR2 (germline): MNHNY, SVGAGI (reference sequence). DNA of the CDR3: TGTGCCAGCAACCCCGGGCGGGCGACCGAAGATACGCAGTATTTT. Protein product: CASNPGRATEDTQYF.

The chain employs TRBV7-3 and TRBJ2-1; 12 nucleotides line up with TRBD2. Looked up from germline, CDR1 is SGHTA and CDR2 is FQGTGA. The J segment lost 7 bases and the V segment lost 1 base, leaving 5 bases of the junction unmatched. The CDR3 has 16 residues. The CDR3 DNA reads as TGTGCCAGCAGCTTAAATACACTAGCGGGGGGTAATGAGCAGTTCTTC. The encoded protein is CASSLNTLAGGNEQFF.

The chain is built from TRBV11-2 and TRBJ2-5, with 13 bases matching TRBD2. From germline, CDR1 is SGHAT and CDR2 FQNNGV. The V and J ends lost 6 bases and 5 bases, in that order; junction bases with no gene match: 9. The CDR3 contains 16 residues. This CDR3 reads CASRLAGGGPMETQYF. The CDR3 DNA follows: TGTGCCAGCAGACTAGCGGGAGGGGGACCCATGGAGACCCAGTACTTC. The full variable domain, rest sourced from reference TRBV11-2 and TRBJ2-5, is EAGVAQSPRYKIIEKRQSVAFWCNPISGHATLYWYQQILGQGPKLLIQFQNNGVVDDSQLPKDRFSAERLKGVDSTLKIQPAKLEDSAVYLCASRLAGGGPMETQYFGPGTRLLVL.

This clone was observed once. The rearrangement joins TRBV15 to TRBJ2-3; 7 positions agree with TRBD1. V lost 3 bases, J lost 4 bases, and 13 bases stayed unmatched. CDR3 size: 17 residues. Germline V lookup: CDR1 LNHNV, CDR2 YYDKDF (reference sequence). The CDR3 protein is CATSRERPGQYPDTQYF. The CDR3 region has the DNA TGTGCCACCAGCAGGGAGAGGCCGGGACAGTATCCAGATACGCAGTATTTT.

The chain recombines TRBV5-4 with TRBJ2-1; 8 bases agree with TRBD1. The germline V gene encodes CDR1 SGHNT and CDR2 YYREEE (reference sequence). The CDR3 length is 15 residues. The ends lost 0 bases at V and 9 bases at J; junction bases unmatched: 8. The CDR3 coding sequence is TGTGCCAGCAGCTTGGCCGGACAGGGAGGTAGTGAGCAGTTCTTC. It translates to CASSLAGQGGSEQFF.

This clone showed up just a few times. This chain connects TRBV10-3 to TRBJ2-1; 10 bases align to TRBD2. Germline assignment: CDR1 ENHRY and CDR2 SYGVKD. This CDR3 comprises 17 residues. The junction had 11 bases not matched to a gene; V was cut back by 2 bases and J by 7 bases. CDR3 in DNA: TGTGCCATCAGTGAGCCGGCCGGACTAGCGGTGGGAAATGAGCAGTTCTTC. Translated, it gives CAISEPAGLAVGNEQFF.

The chain employs TRBV30 and TRBJ2-1, with TRBD2 matching over 11 bases. V lost 2 bases, J lost 9 bases, and 9 bases stayed unmatched. The CDR3 is made up of 15 amino acids. Germline V lookup: CDR1 GTSNPN, CDR2 SVGIG (reference sequence). The DNA of the CDR3 is TGTGCCTGGAGTACCGGGACTAGCGGTCTTGTTGAGCAGTTCTTC. Translated, it gives CAWSTGTSGLVEQFF. The whole variable domain, filled in from reference TRBV30 and TRBJ2-1, reads SQTIHQWPATLVQPVGSPLSLECTVEGTSNPNLYWYRQAAGRGLQLLFYSVGIGQISSEVPQNLSASRPQDRQFILSSKKLLLSDSGFYLCAWSTGTSGLVEQFFGPGTRLTVL.

The V call is TRBV27, the J call TRBJ2-7; 9 bases agree with TRBD2. Germline V gene data show CDR1 as MNHEY and CDR2 as SMNVEV (reference sequence). The V and J ends lost 5 bases and 4 bases, in that order; junction bases with no gene match: 9. CDR3 length: 15 amino acids. In DNA form, the CDR3 reads TGTGCCAGCAGTGCCTCCGGGACTAGCAGATACGAGCAGTACTTC. Amino acids: CASSASGTSRYEQYF.

In its sample, this clone was seen once. The chain has TRBV9 and TRBJ2-3; maybe TRBD2 (6 bases). The germline CDR1 and CDR2 sequences are SGDLS and YYNGEE. Trimming took 1 base from V and 4 from J, leaving 10 bases between them. The CDR3 totals 14 residues. The CDR3 nucleotides read TGTGCCAGCAGCGTAAGTCCGGGGGCAGATACGCAGTATTTT. This codes for CASSVSPGADTQYF.

A few counts support this clone. This chain joins TRBV30 and TRBJ1-1, with D possibly being TRBD1 (5 bases). The CDR3 has 13 residues. Germline V gene lookup returns CDR1 GTSNPN and CDR2 SVGIG (reference sequence). V lost 4 bases and J lost 4, with 13 bases in between. CDR3: CAWTRGFGTEAFF. CDR3 coding DNA: TGTGCCTGGACGCGGGGGTTTGGCACTGAAGCTTTCTTT.

This rearrangement joins TRBV5-5 to TRBJ1-2; no clear D. The V gene lost 3 bases and the J gene lost 4 bases, with 25 bases spanning the gap. Per the germline V gene, CDR1 is SGHKS and CDR2 is YYEKEE (reference sequence). The length of the CDR3 is 18 residues. The chain's CDR3 is CASSSRPYGSSLGYGYTF. In nucleotides, the CDR3 is TGTGCCAGCAGCTCGCGGCCCTATGGCTCTTCCTTGGGCTATGGCTACACCTTC.

The chain joins TRBV27 to TRBJ2-5, with 12 positions matching TRBD1. The ends lost 7 bases at V and 5 bases at J; junction bases unmatched: 5. From germline, CDR1 is MNHEY and CDR2 SMNVEV (reference sequence). This CDR3 has 14 amino acids. CDR3 protein: CASTPGQGAETQYF. The CDR3, as DNA: TGTGCCAGCACCCCGGGACAGGGGGCCGAGACCCAGTACTTC.

This chain joins TRBV9 and TRBJ2-1; 11 bases map to TRBD2. The V and J ends lost 0 bases and 9 bases, in that order; junction bases with no gene match: 11. CDR1 and CDR2 (germline): SGDLS, YYNGEE. The CDR3 spans 17 residues. As DNA, the CDR3 is TGTGCCAGCAGCGTAGACATGACTAGCGGGATGTATGGTGAGCAGTTCTTC. Protein: CASSVDMTSGMYGEQFF. Full variable domain (rest looked up from reference TRBV9 and TRBJ2-1): DSGVTQTPKHLITATGQRVTLRCSPRSGDLSVYWYQQSLDQGLQFLIQYYNGEERAKGNILERFSAQQFPDLHSELNLSSLELGDSALYFCASSVDMTSGMYGEQFFGPGTRLTVL.

The V call is TRBV19, the J call TRBJ2-2, with D perhaps matching TRBD1 or TRBD2 (5 bases each). V was cut by 0 bases and J by 8 bases, with 22 bases left in between. Germline-derived CDR1 and CDR2 are LNHDA and SQIVND (reference sequence). There are 18 residues in the CDR3. The CDR3 DNA follows: TGTGCCAGTAGTATAGATCTTTTCCCGGGACGCTCAGGTGGGGAGCTGTTTTTT. Translation gives CASSIDLFPGRSGGELFF.

The chain is built from TRBV7-9 and TRBJ2-7; D is uncertain. The germline V gene has CDR1 SEHNR and CDR2 FQNEAQ (reference sequence). V lost 1 base, J lost 5 bases, and 6 bases lay in between. The length of the CDR3 is 12 residues. The CDR3 protein is CASSLGPHEQYF. Written as DNA, the CDR3 is TGTGCCAGCAGCTTAGGGCCTCACGAGCAGTACTTC.